Shown below are 20 T cell receptor beta chains from a single sample sequenced in a study of technical replicates of blood from a few donors. TCRdb's copy holds only in-frame clones and misses some; the assay was immunoSEQ multiplex PCR. The sample records about 59,000 clones, 80% to 95% being singletons. The sequencing input was PBMCs. These TCRs come from a human donor in good health. Some clones in this sample may be carry-over from other donors' samples.

The chain employs TRBV5-8 and TRBJ2-1; D perhaps matches TRBD2 (5 bases). Trimming removed 6 bases from V and 10 bases from J, with 14 bases in between. The CDR3 consists of 12 residues. Per germline, CDR1 SGHTS and CDR2 YDEGEE. The DNA of the CDR3 is TGTGCCAGCAACGCGGGTGTCAAGGAGCAGTTCTTC. Translated: CASNAGVKEQFF.

The CDR3 bases are TGTGCCAGCAGCCACTCCTCACAGGGGACTAATGAAAAACTGTTTTTT. Protein product: CASSHSSQGTNEKLFF. The V and J genes are TRBV4-2 and TRBJ1-4; 7 positions match TRBD1. CDR1 is LGHNA and CDR2 is YNFKEQ in the germline V gene. This CDR3 spans 16 amino acids. The J segment lost 2 bases and the V segment lost 3 bases, leaving 6 bases of the junction unmatched.

The rearrangement links TRBV6-6 to TRBJ2-2; 11 positions agree with TRBD2. Germline values: CDR1 MNHNY, CDR2 SVGAGI (reference sequence). CDR3 length: 16 amino acids. The ends lost 6 bases at V and 4 bases at J; junction bases unmatched: 7. The CDR3 sequence: CASRTLAGGVTGELFF. CDR3 coding DNA: TGTGCCAGCAGGACCTTAGCGGGAGGGGTCACCGGGGAGCTGTTTTTT.

This sequence joins TRBV4-1 and TRBJ1-6; D is perhaps TRBD1 (5 bases). There are 12 residues in the CDR3. From germline, CDR1 is MGHRA and CDR2 YSYEKL. V was shortened by 11 bases and J by 14 bases, with 19 bases between the two germline ends. The CDR3 bases are TGCGCCCCCCGGGGGGAGCCAGGAACCCTCCACTTT. It yields the protein CAPRGEPGTLHF.

The chain couples TRBV29-1 to TRBJ2-1, with 13 bases lining up with TRBD2. The CDR3 has 14 amino acids. V shed 7 bases, J shed 9 bases, and the junction held 9 bases outside the gene matches. CDR1 is SQVTM, CDR2 ANQGSEA, per germline. CDR3 sequence: CSAWGTSGESEQFF. The CDR3 DNA follows: TGCAGCGCGTGGGGGACTAGCGGGGAGTCTGAGCAGTTCTTC.

The genes are TRBV7-9 and TRBJ1-1, with TRBD1 as a possible D gene (5 bases). CDR3 size: 13 residues. The ends were cut back, 5 bases at V and 3 bases at J, with 10 bases in the middle. The germline V gene encodes CDR1 SEHNR and CDR2 FQNEAQ (reference sequence). The CDR3 DNA reads as TGTGCCAGCAGCGGCCCGGGGGACACTGAAGCTTTCTTT. It translates to CASSGPGDTEAFF.

The chain couples TRBV5-4 to TRBJ2-3; D possibly corresponds to TRBD2 (7 bases). Trimming stripped 0 bases from V and 0 bases from J, with 14 bases between. The germline V gene has CDR1 SGHNT and CDR2 YYREEE (reference sequence). The CDR3 extends over 17 amino acids. The CDR3 DNA sequence: TGTGCCAGCAGCTTGGTAGGGGGGGCGGAAAGCACAGATACGCAGTATTTT. This sequence encodes CASSLVGGAESTDTQYF.

The CDR3 reads CASSLPGNTNYGYTF. The CDR3 DNA reads as TGTGCCAGCAGCCTACCCGGGAATACTAACTATGGCTACACCTTC. J is TRBJ1-2 and V is TRBV7-2; D gene unclear. The CDR3 is 15 residues long. The germline gives CDR1 SGHTA, CDR2 FQGNSA. Trimming took 5 bases from V and 0 from J, leaving 13 bases between them. Filled out from reference TRBV7-2 and TRBJ1-2, the complete variable domain reads GAGVSQSPSNKVTEKGKDVELRCDPISGHTALYWYRQSLGQGLEFLIYFQGNSAPDKSGLPSDRFSAERTGGSVSTLTIQRTQQEDSAVYLCASSLPGNTNYGYTFGSGTRLTVV.

The V call is TRBV7-2, the J call TRBJ2-3, with 8 bases fitting TRBD1. Losses at the gene ends were 2 bases for V and 3 bases for J; bases not matched to a gene: 4. CDR3 length equals 15 residues. CDR1 SGHTA and CDR2 FQGNSA come from the germline V gene. The CDR3 DNA sequence: TGTGCCAGCAGCTTACAGGGGGCAGTTACAGATACGCAGTATTTT. Translating gives CASSLQGAVTDTQYF.

The rearrangement uses TRBV13 and TRBJ2-5, with D maybe TRBD1 (6 bases). The CDR3 sequence is 15 residues long. Germline lookup yields CDR1 PRHDT and CDR2 FYEKMQ (reference sequence). Trimming removed 5 bases at V and 4 bases at J, with 17 bases between. The CDR3 region has the DNA TGTGCCAGCAGCGTACAGGGTGAGTGGCGAGAGACCCAGTACTTC. Translating gives CASSVQGEWRETQYF. The full variable domain, completed using reference TRBV13 and TRBJ2-5, is AAGVIQSPRHLIKEKRETATLKCYPIPRHDTVYWYQQGPGQDPQFLISFYEKMQSDKGSIPDRFSAQQFSDYHSELNMSSLELGDSALYFCASSVQGEWRETQYFGPGTRLLVL.

The V and J genes are TRBV6-7 and TRBJ1-4; the D gene is possibly TRBD1 (5 bases). TRBV6-7 is flagged as an ORF with uncertain function. Deletions cut 4 bases from V and 8 bases from J, with 23 bases between. The CDR3 loop spans 17 amino acids. The CDR3 spells CASSCTPGTPGGEKLFF. DNA for the CDR3: TGTGCCAGCAGTTGTACACCCGGGACTCCCGGCGGGGAAAAACTGTTTTTT.

The chain is built from TRBV13 and TRBJ2-2, with TRBD2 as a possible D gene (6 bases). This CDR3 region has 13 residues. From germline, CDR1 is PRHDT and CDR2 FYEKMQ (reference sequence). Trimming took 8 bases from V and 1 from J, leaving 8 bases between them. CDR3 residues: CASATRNTGELFF. CDR3 bases: TGTGCCAGCGCGACTAGGAACACCGGGGAGCTGTTTTTT.

The V and J genes are TRBV2 and TRBJ1-1, with TRBD1 identical over 8 bases. Germline CDR1 SNHLY, CDR2 FYNNEI. The CDR3 runs 14 residues. Trimming removed 3 bases from V and 1 base from J; junction bases left unmatched: 1. CDR3 sequence: CASSEGTGNTEAFF. The DNA of the CDR3 is TGTGCCAGCAGTGAGGGGACAGGGAACACTGAAGCTTTCTTT.

The J gene is TRBJ1-2, the V gene TRBV14; 7 nucleotides align to TRBD1. Germline CDR1 is SGHDN and CDR2 is FVKESK. This CDR3 region has 18 residues. Losses at the gene ends were 0 bases for V and 0 bases for J; bases not matched to a gene: 10. The CDR3 coding sequence is TGTGCCAGCAGCCAAGATTATTTGGCAGGGGGTCCTAACTATGGCTACACCTTC. Translated: CASSQDYLAGGPNYGYTF.

The chain joins TRBV7-2 to TRBJ2-1, with 9 bases matching TRBD2. After removal of 0 bases from V and 10 bases from J, the junction contained 10 bases not matched to a gene. Germline V lookup: CDR1 SGHTA, CDR2 FQGNSA. There are 16 residues in the CDR3. The CDR3 sequence: CASSLAGTSRRGEQFF. The DNA of the CDR3 is TGTGCCAGCAGCTTAGCGGGGACTAGCCGGAGAGGGGAGCAGTTCTTC.

This chain links TRBV27 with TRBJ2-3; possibly TRBD1 for D (6 bases). The CDR3 spans 14 residues. Germline values: CDR1 MNHEY, CDR2 SMNVEV (reference sequence). The germline V and J ends were trimmed by 6 bases and 2 bases, with 12 bases remaining between them. DNA of the CDR3: TGTGCCAGCAGACCCTGGGACAACACAGATACGCAGTATTTT. It yields the protein CASRPWDNTDTQYF.

This chain connects TRBV7-9 to TRBJ2-5; 7 nucleotides line up with TRBD1. The CDR3 has 13 amino acids. Germline V CDR1 and CDR2: SEHNR, FQNEAQ (reference sequence). The V and J ends lost 5 bases and 2 bases, in that order; junction bases with no gene match: 2. The CDR3 loop is CASSRGQQETQYF. The CDR3 DNA sequence: TGTGCCAGCAGCCGGGGACAGCAAGAGACCCAGTACTTC.

This clone was recorded only once. The chain combines TRBV10-3 with TRBJ1-3; TRBD1 is a possible D gene (6 bases). The germline V and J ends were trimmed by 6 bases and 0 bases, with 9 bases remaining between them. The germline V gene encodes CDR1 ENHRY and CDR2 SYGVKD. This CDR3 region has 14 residues. The CDR3 sequence is CAIRDSGSGNTIYF. The DNA for the CDR3 is TGTGCCATCAGGGACAGCGGCTCTGGAAACACCATATATTTT.

V and J are TRBV29-1 and TRBJ2-1, with TRBD2 matching over 7 bases. The CDR3 sequence is 15 residues long. Trimming cost V 3 bases and J 8 bases; bases outside gene matches: 13. Germline assignment: CDR1 SQVTM and CDR2 ANQGSEA. The CDR3 DNA reads TGCAGCGTTGACGTCGGGCTAGCGGCCGGAGATGAGCAGTTCTTC. Residues: CSVDVGLAAGDEQFF.

J is TRBJ2-1 and V is TRBV5-1; perhaps TRBD2 as D (6 bases). The CDR3 runs to 14 residues. V lost 4 bases to trimming and J lost 1 base, with 9 bases between them. The germline gives CDR1 SGHRS, CDR2 YFSETQ. CDR3 sequence reads: CASSGTGSYNEQFF. CDR3 coding DNA: TGCGCCAGCAGCGGGACTGGTTCCTACAATGAGCAGTTCTTC.